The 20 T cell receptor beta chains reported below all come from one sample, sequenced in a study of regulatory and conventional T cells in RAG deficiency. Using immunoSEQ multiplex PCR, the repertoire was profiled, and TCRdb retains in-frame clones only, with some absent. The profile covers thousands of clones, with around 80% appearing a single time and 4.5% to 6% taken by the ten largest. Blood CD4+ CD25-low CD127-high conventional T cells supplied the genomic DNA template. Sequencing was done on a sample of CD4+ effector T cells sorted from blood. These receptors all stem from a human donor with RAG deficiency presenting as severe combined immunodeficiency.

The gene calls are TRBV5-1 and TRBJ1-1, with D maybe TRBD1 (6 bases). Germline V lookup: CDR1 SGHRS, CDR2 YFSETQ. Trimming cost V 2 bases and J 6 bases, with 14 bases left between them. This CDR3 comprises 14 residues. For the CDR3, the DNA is TGCGCCAGCAGCTTTTACAGGGCCCCTGCTGAAGCTTTCTTT. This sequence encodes CASSFYRAPAEAFF.

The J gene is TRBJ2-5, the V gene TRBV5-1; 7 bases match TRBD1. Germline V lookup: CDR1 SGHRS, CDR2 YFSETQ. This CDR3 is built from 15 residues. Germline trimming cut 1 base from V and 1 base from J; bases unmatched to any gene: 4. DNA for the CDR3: TGCGCCAGCAGCTTGCGACAGGGCCCCCAAGAGACCCAGTACTTC. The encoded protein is CASSLRQGPQETQYF.

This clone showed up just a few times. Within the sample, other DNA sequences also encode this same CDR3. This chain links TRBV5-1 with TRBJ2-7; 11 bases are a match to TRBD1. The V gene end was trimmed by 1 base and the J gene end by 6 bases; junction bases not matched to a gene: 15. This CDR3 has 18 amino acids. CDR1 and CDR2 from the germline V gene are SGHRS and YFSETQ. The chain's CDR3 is CASSLLGRGTGGVREQYF. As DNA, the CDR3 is TGCGCCAGCAGCTTGTTGGGTCGCGGGACAGGGGGGGTTCGCGAGCAGTACTTC. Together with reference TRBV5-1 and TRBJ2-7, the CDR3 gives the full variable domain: KAGVTQTPRYLIKTRGQQVTLSCSPISGHRSVSWYQQTPGQGLQFLFEYFSETQRNKGNFPGRFSGRQFSNSRSEMNVSTLELGDSALYLCASSLLGRGTGGVREQYFGPGTRLTVT.

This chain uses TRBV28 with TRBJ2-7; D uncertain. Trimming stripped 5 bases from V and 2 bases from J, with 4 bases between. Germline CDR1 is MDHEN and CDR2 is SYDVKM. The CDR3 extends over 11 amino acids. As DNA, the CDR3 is TGTGCCAGCAGTGTCCCCTACGAGCAGTACTTC. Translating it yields CASSVPYEQYF.

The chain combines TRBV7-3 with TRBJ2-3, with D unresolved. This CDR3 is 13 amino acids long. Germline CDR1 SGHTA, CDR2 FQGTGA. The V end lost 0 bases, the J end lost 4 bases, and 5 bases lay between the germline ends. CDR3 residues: CASSLTGPDTQYF. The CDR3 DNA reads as TGTGCCAGCAGCTTAACAGGGCCAGATACGCAGTATTTT.

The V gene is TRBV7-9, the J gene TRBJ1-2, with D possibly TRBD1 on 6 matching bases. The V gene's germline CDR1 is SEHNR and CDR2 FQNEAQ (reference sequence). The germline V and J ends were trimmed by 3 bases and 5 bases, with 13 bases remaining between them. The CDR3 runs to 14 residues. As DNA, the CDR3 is TGTGCCAGCAGCTTTCCCGGGACATCTTATGGCTACACCTTC. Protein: CASSFPGTSYGYTF.

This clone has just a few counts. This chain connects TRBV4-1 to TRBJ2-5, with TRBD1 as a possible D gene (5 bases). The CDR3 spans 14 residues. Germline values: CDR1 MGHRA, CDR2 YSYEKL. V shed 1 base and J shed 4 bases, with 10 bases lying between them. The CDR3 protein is CASSQGPTVETQYF. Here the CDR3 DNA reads TGCGCCAGCAGCCAAGGACCGACAGTAGAGACCCAGTACTTC.

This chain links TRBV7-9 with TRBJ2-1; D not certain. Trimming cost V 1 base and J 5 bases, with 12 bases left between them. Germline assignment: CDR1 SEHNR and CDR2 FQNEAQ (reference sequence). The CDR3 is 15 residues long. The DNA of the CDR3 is TGTGCCAGCAGCTTAGTGGTCTTACAGAACAATGAGCAGTTCTTC. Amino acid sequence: CASSLVVLQNNEQFF.

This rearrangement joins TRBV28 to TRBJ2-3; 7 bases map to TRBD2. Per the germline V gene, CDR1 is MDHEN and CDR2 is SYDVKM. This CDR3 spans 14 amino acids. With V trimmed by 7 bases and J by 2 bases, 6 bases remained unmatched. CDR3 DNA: TGTGCCAGCACCTGGGGGGGTTTCACAGATACGCAGTATTTT. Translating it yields CASTWGGFTDTQYF.

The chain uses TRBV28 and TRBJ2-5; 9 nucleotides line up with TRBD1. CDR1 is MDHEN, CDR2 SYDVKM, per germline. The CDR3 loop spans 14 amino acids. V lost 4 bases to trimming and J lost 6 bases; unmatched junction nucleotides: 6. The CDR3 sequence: CASSYTGGVKTQYF. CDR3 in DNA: TGTGCCAGCAGTTATACAGGGGGCGTGAAGACCCAGTACTTC.

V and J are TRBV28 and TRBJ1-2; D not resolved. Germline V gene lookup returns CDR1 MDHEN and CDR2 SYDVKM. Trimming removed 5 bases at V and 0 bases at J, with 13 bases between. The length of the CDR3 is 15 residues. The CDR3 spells CASSPPDGSNYGYTF. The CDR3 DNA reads TGTGCCAGCAGTCCGCCGGACGGTTCTAACTATGGCTACACCTTC.

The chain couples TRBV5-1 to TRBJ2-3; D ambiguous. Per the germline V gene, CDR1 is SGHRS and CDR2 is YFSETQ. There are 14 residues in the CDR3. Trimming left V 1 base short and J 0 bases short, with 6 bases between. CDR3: CASSLQTSTDTQYF. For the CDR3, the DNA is TGCGCCAGCAGCTTGCAAACTAGCACAGATACGCAGTATTTT.

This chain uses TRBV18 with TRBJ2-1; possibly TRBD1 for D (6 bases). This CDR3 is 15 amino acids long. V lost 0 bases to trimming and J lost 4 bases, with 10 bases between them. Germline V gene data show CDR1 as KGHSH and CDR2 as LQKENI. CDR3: CASSPPPRGYNEQFF. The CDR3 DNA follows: TGTGCCAGCTCACCACCGCCCAGGGGATACAATGAGCAGTTCTTC.

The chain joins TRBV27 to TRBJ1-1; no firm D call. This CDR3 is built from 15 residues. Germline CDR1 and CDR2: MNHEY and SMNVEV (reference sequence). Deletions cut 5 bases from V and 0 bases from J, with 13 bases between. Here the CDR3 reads CASSQKGLMNTEAFF. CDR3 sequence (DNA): TGTGCCAGCAGTCAGAAGGGTCTCATGAACACTGAAGCTTTCTTT.

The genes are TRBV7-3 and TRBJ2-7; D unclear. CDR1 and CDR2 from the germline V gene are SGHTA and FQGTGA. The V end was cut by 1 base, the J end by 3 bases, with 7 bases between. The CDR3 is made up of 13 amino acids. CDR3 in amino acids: CASSLNGFYEQYF. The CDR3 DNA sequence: TGTGCCAGCAGCTTAAATGGGTTCTACGAGCAGTACTTC.

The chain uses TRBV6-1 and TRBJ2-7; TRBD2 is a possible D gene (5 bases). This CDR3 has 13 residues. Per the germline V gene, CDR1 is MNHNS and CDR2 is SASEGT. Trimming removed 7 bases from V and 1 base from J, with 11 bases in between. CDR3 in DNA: TGTGCCAGCACCCTCAGAGGGTCCTACGAGCAGTACTTC. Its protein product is CASTLRGSYEQYF.

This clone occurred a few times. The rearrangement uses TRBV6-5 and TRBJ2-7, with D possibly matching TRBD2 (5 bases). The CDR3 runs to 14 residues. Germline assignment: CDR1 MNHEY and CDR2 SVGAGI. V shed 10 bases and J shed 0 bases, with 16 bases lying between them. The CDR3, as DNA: TGTGCCATCAACTTCCCCGGGAACTCCTACGAGCAGTACTTC. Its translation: CAINFPGNSYEQYF.

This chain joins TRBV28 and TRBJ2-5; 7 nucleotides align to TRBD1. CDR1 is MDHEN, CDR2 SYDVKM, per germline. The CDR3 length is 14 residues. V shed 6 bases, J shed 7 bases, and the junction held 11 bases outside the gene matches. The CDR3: CASRERTGSGTQYF. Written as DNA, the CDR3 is TGTGCCAGCAGGGAAAGGACAGGCTCGGGGACCCAGTACTTC.

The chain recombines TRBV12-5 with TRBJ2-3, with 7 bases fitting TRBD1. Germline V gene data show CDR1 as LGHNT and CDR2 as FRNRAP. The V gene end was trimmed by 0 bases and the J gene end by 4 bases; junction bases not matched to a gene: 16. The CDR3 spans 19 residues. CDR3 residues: CASGLVLDGRGGIADTQYF. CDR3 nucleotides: TGTGCTAGTGGTTTGGTTCTCGACGGAAGAGGGGGCATTGCAGATACGCAGTATTTT.

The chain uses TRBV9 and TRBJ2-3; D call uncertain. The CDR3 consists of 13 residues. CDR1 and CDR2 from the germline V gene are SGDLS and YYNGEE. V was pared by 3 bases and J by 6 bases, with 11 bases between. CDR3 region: CASSAVNGDTQYF. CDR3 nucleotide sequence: TGTGCCAGCAGCGCAGTGAATGGGGATACGCAGTATTTT. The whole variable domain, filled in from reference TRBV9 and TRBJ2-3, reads DSGVTQTPKHLITATGQRVTLRCSPRSGDLSVYWYQQSLDQGLQFLIQYYNGEERAKGNILERFSAQQFPDLHSELNLSSLELGDSALYFCASSAVNGDTQYFGPGTRLTVL.